This TCR beta chain comes out of a study of blood T cells in healthy people across ages. Study outcomes and limitations: Considered underestimates were the diversity estimates obtained from one million T cells.

Sample-barcoded 5' priming and a J-beta primer mix drove a second PCR of 7 to 11 cycles. TCRdb processed the 5' RACE reads anew with MiXCR; each CDR3 protein has one entry. The table records approximately 800,000 distinct CDR3 sequences, 45% to 70% of them present only once. The draw of peripheral blood yielded approximately 10 milliliters from each donor. Details on this clonotype: The antigen is not known.

Trimming took off 2 bases at V and 8 bases at J, with 12 bases between the two ends. CDR1 and CDR2 (germline): SGHVS, FQNEAQ. The CDR3 has 13 amino acids. This receptor was obtained from a man in his forties in good health. The chain has TRBV7-8 and TRBJ1-1; D is unresolved. The material sequenced was blood. Written as DNA, the CDR3 is TGTGCCAGCAGCTTACCGACTGGCCCCGAAGCTTTCTTT. This encodes CASSLPTGPEAFF.